This paragraph covers one T cell receptor (beta chain) sequence. What it binds is not known. The source of the sample is a study of T-cell reconstitution after alpha-beta-depleted transplantation in children. General study findings and limits: The main origin of T-cell counts and diversity one year after transplant was newly produced T cells. Two months or so post-transplant, alpha-beta T cells reportedly derived from several hundred expanded graft clones. Certain patients had high TCRbeta diversity at day 60, and it came from recipient T cells and thymic progenitors that survived.

TCRbeta library preparation incorporated unique molecular identifiers. Via MiXCR, TCRdb re-called the PCR reads, giving one row per CDR3 protein. The sample lists roughly 100,000 distinct CDR3 sequences; around 6% were seen once. The CDR3 extends over 15 amino acids. Trimming removed 2 bases at V and 0 bases at J, with 9 bases between. Germline values: CDR1 MGHRA, CDR2 YSYEKL. The sample consisted of PBMCs, mostly from graft donor cells, taken 60 days after TCRalphabeta/CD19-depleted stem cell transplant. J is TRBJ2-3 and V is TRBV4-1; D remains ambiguous. The origin of this receptor is a female patient between 2 and 10 years old who had a stem cell transplant for Fanconi anemia, so the T cells may come from the graft donor. The CDR3 coding sequence is TGCGCCAGCAGCCAATCTGGCAGGAGCACAGATACGCAGTATTTT. Amino acids: CASSQSGRSTDTQYF.